Reported below is one T cell receptor beta chain. The count of this clone is one. The antigen it recognizes is unknown. Base-call qualities are not available, and no considerably larger clone is one nucleotide away. The cohort comprised fewer than 750 healthy bone marrow donors. At the time of sampling, every cohort member was nominally healthy, though immune exposures that went unrecorded were likely present. The donor tested CMV seronegative and was one of the 352 seronegative cohort members. A peripheral blood sample was provided by each donor, and peripheral blood mononuclear cells were used for TCR beta sequencing. Genomic DNA extraction from the blood cell samples was performed with the Qiagen DNeasy Blood Extraction Kit. The library was built by means of the immunoSEQ multiplex PCR assay. For the multiplex PCR, a mixture combining 60 forward primers for TCR Vbeta segments and 13 reverse primers for TCR Jbeta segments was used. The CDR3 region of rearranged TCR beta genes was amplified from genomic DNA by a multiplex PCR assay. The amplified TCR beta libraries were sequenced on the Illumina HiSeq System as 87-base-pair reads. Under the source paper's analysis protocol: Across the roughly 700 repertoires, a later analysis counted about 81 million unique TCR beta chains, approximately 12 million of which were shared by at least two donors. Raw reads were error-corrected and collapsed into unique sequences with a nearest-neighbor algorithm that merged closely related sequences to remove PCR and sequencing errors. Alignment of CDR3 sequences to IMGT reference sequences was used to assign V, D and J gene segments. For a sequence to be retained, a match of at least six nucleotides to both a V gene segment and a J gene segment was required. Rearrangements were classified as productive when the CDR3 lacked stop codons and remained in frame with V and J, and all other rearrangements were classified as non-productive. CDR3 was defined by IMGT convention, running from the second conserved V-encoded cysteine to the conserved J-encoded phenylalanine. Sequences without an unambiguous match to a single V gene segment were excluded from the earlier analysis of about 640 of the donors. In an earlier analysis of around 590 of the donors, a V segment was called functional when productive rearrangements were above 56.7%, and segregating when the standard deviation between donors exceeded 5%. To diagnose cytomegalovirus status from the catalog of TCR beta chain sequences, a statistical classification framework was built. A later analysis assigned V and J genes by comparing TCR nucleotide sequences with IMGT/GENE-DB human TR gene sequences. A later analysis assigned CDR3 sequences and most-parsimonious VDJ recombination scenarios with the TCRdist pipeline. In a later analysis, each TCR beta chain was defined by its CDR3 amino acid sequence together with its V-gene family, and reads without a unique V-gene family were excluded. As a way to deal with suspected cross-contamination and a sequencing artifact, a later analysis dropped 450 to 600 nucleotide sequences that were highly shared and had low generation probability. A later analysis calculated a clonal expansion index for each public chain from normalized within-repertoire ranks of inferred template counts. In a later analysis, generation probabilities were computed with a VDJ recombination model fitted to out-of-frame rearrangements, and the resulting probabilities were checked against IGoR. In a later analysis, hypergeometric tests were used to score TCR-TCR, TCR-HLA and TCR-CMV co-occurrence, with a repertoire-size bias correction applied to TCR pairs. A later analysis estimated false discovery rates by permuting HLA or CMV assignments 20 times. In a later analysis, co-occurring TCRs were grouped using DBSCAN, and TCRdist sequence similarity was added for clustering within HLA-allele-positive subsets. For co-occurrence clustering, repertoires with fewer than 30,000 or more than 120,000 public chains were excluded, along with 4 to 6 repertoires with anomalous nucleotide sharing. The source is immuneACCESS, and TCRdb retained only in-frame sequences with V and J called. Part of the clones is not carried over; for the studies checked, unresolved V genes explain less than half of this, and the remainder is unexplained. D and trimming come from the DNA, and the V and J calls and clone size come from that table. The sample includes roughly 120,000 clones, with 73% observed a single time. The leading ten clones occupy under 10% of the sample.

The data were obtained in a study of cytomegalovirus exposure and HLA in healthy donors (TCRdb year 2017). Study-wide context: An earlier analysis of about 530 of the donors reported approximately 260 Gb of sequence data and some 110 million unique TCR beta sequences obtained from 150 million to 200 million T cells. About 280 gigabases of sequencing data and around 88 million unique TCR sequences made up an early release that covered nearly 650 HLA-typed donors. The genetic ancestry cluster associated with self-reported Caucasian donors included 65% to 90% of the 398 genotyped donors. The study was designed to test whether signatures of past pathogen exposure could be identified by cataloging public T cell receptors. Using immunosequencing, the study profiled T cell repertoires from about 650 subjects and related those repertoires to cytomegalovirus serostatus. Besides the first cohort of 550 to 750 subjects, a separate validation cohort made up of roughly 130 different subjects was used. To predict cytomegalovirus infection status, the study combined high-throughput TCR immunosequencing, statistical association of individual TCRs with disease status, and machine learning. A later analysis re-analyzed previously published TCR beta repertoires from 650 to 800 donors and added high-resolution HLA genotyping to study TCR occurrence patterns. Rather than drawing on any new phenotypic data, the later analysis identified candidate immune exposures from TCR beta sequences and the way those sequences occurred across donors. An earlier analysis of some 500 of the donors applied high-throughput TCR beta sequencing to assess whether each TCR beta V gene segment acted as functional or pseudogenic. Donor age, sex, ethnicity and CMV serostatus were collected together with the repertoire data. Genome-wide SNP genotypes for about 65% of the roughly 700 donors were used in a later genetic analysis, which treated that subset as a discovery cohort. Every repertoire in the discovery cohort had been generated on one and the same sequencing platform. HLA typing included class I and class II loci at four-digit resolution. Typing coverage differed by locus: A, B, C, DRB1 and DQB1 were typed in roughly 620-630 donors, DQA1 in 500 to 550, DPA1 in roughly 590, and DPB1 in 450 to 490. Several DR-DQ haplotypes were handled as single units for association and clustering because linkage in the cohort was strong. On average, roughly 250,000 unique TCR beta nucleotide sequences were sequenced per donor among a few hundred genotyped donors of the cohort, with 15% to 20% of those sequences being non-productive.

The paper's findings and limits, for the study overall: A later analysis found that TCR association rates varied across HLA loci, with DRB1 alleles showing the most associated TCRs and HLA-C alleles the fewest. In a later analysis, several top co-occurrence clusters were reported to appear linked to parvovirus B19, influenza, CMV and Epstein-Barr virus. Roughly uniform sequencing depth across donors was assumed in presence/absence analyses, although this assumption may not hold. The study gave a list of more than 150 TCR beta chains associated with cytomegalovirus. In an earlier analysis of approximately 590 of the donors, most TCR beta V segments appeared in productive rearrangements about 90% or about 30% of the time, broadly matching IMGT annotations. A later genetic analysis associated a missense DCLRE1C variant with V-gene and J-gene trimming of TCR beta chains, and an independent cohort replicated the association. Correlated functional status among segregating V segments might be attributable to linkage disequilibrium, but an unknown experimental factor could not be ruled out. Assigning TCR associations to individual alleles was difficult when HLA alleles, especially DR and DQ, strongly co-occurred. Fewer than 20 rarely observed V segments, including chromosome 9 orphons, were excluded from the earlier analysis of about 610 of the donors because counts were too low. In a later analysis, around 17,000 TCR beta sequences were associated with specific HLA alleles at a false discovery rate of 0.05. A cluster of highly shared sequence variants was judged likely to represent a technical artifact of the sequencing pipeline. The cohort was sequenced for TCR beta chains only, and without alpha or paired-chain data the features that could be detected were limited. The classifier was reported to diagnose cytomegalovirus status with high specificity and sensitivity in both the original cohort and the validation cohort. Some IMGT-functional V segments, including TRBV6-2 and TRBV6-3, could not be told apart with the 87-base-pair reads, so those segments were excluded. In a later analysis, most CMV-associated TCR beta chains were found to appear HLA-restricted, with HLA associations seemingly driven largely by CMV exposure. Compared with the roughly 670-donor mean, donors in an Asian-associated ancestry cluster had fewer N-insertions in productive TCRs, according to a later genetic analysis. Three of the identified cytomegalovirus-associated TCR beta chains were confirmed in vitro to be specific for cytomegalovirus antigens. The authors suggested that the approach could potentially be extended to other disease states and immunological phenotypes. Most TCR sequences were seen in very few donors, while some public TCRs were found in many individuals. Immune exposure information for the cohort was limited to CMV serostatus. A further reported finding was that TCR beta sequences accurately predicted the HLA-A and HLA-B alleles for most subjects in the first cohort. HLA typing was unavailable for some donors at each locus, so association tests used only the typed subset. In a later analysis, HLA-associated TCR beta chains were found to be more clonally expanded and to have lower generation probabilities than equally common non-associated chains.

From the germline V gene (reference sequence), CDR1 is LNHDA and CDR2 is SQIVND. Trimming accounts for 5 bases at V and 2 bases at J, while the number of junction bases matched to no gene is 5. The CDR3 runs 14 amino acids, cysteine and phenylalanine included. Of all the DNA, just the CDR3 is kept, 42 bases in frame from base 1. This receptor was obtained from a man aged 40-49 years in good health and CMV-seronegative. The chain joins TRBV19 to TRBJ2-7, and 8 junction bases match TRBD2. The sample comprised PBMCs. The sequenced DNA is TGTGCCAGTAGTGTAGGGACTAGGACCTACGAGCAGTACTTC. The translation is CASSVGTRTYEQYF.